This TCR beta chain was profiled in a study of cytomegalovirus exposure and HLA in healthy donors. Trimming stripped 0 bases from V and 3 bases from J, with 19 bases between. Germline lookup yields CDR1 SGDLS and CDR2 YYNGEE. The CDR3 runs 19 residues. The primer mix had 60 Vbeta and 13 Jbeta primers. Clones were sequenced by immunoSEQ multiplex PCR, and TCRdb holds only the in-frame ones, with some missing. Among 190,000 or so clones listed, 60% to 85% were seen once. Sequencing input: PBMCs. The receptor comes from a girl aged 10-17 years in good health and CMV-seropositive. The chain employs TRBV9 and TRBJ2-6; D possibly corresponds to TRBD1 (6 bases). The CDR3 nucleotides read TGTGCCAGCAGCGTAGTATCGGGGACAATAGGGCTTGGGGCCAACGTCCTGACTTTC. Its protein is CASSVVSGTIGLGANVLTF.